A single sample is the source of the 31 T cell receptor beta chains below, sequenced in a study of shared clonotypes between healthy human individuals. Only in-frame clones appear in the TCRdb table, and some are missing; sequencing was by immunoSEQ multiplex PCR. The repertoire includes some 490,000 clones, more than 75% of them detected once, and about 12% sits in the top ten. The sequenced sample was PBMCs. The receptors here all came from a woman aged 40 to 50 in good health. Some clones in this sample may be carry-over from other donors' samples.

CDR3 sequence: CASRGHTGAYEQYF. For the CDR3, the DNA is TGTGCCAGCAGGGGACATACGGGAGCCTACGAGCAGTACTTC. The chain has TRBV28 and TRBJ2-7, with D possibly called TRBD1 or TRBD2 (6 bases each). Per germline, CDR1 MDHEN and CDR2 SYDVKM. V dropped 6 bases and J dropped 2 bases, with 14 bases sitting between them. CDR3 length equals 14 residues.

The chain combines TRBV10-3 with TRBJ2-2; D gene uncertain. The germline V and J ends were trimmed by 7 bases and 8 bases, with 8 bases remaining between them. This CDR3 is built from 11 residues. CDR1 is ENHRY and CDR2 is SYGVKD in the germline V gene. The CDR3 sequence: CAITDLGELFF. The CDR3 DNA sequence: TGTGCCATCACAGACTTAGGGGAGCTGTTTTTT.

This chain joins TRBV29-1 and TRBJ2-4, with D possibly TRBD2 on 6 matching bases. Germline V gene data show CDR1 as SQVTM and CDR2 as ANQGSEA. Trimming shortened V by 4 bases and J by 1 base, and 8 bases separated the two germline ends. The CDR3 is 13 residues long. In DNA form, the CDR3 reads TGCAGCGTTGTGGAGGGGGCCAAAAACATTCAGTACTTC. Its translation: CSVVEGAKNIQYF.

The CDR3 spells CASSPRFSGSTDTQYF. The DNA of the CDR3 is TGTGCCAGCAGCCCCCGGTTTAGCGGGAGTACAGATACGCAGTATTTT. The chain links TRBV7-9 to TRBJ2-3; TRBD2 matches at 9 bases. Germline V gene sequence: CDR1 SEHNR, CDR2 FQNEAQ (reference sequence). Trimming at V came to 5 bases and at J to 3 bases, leaving 9 bases not matched to a gene. The CDR3 length is 16 residues. The entire variable domain, with the rest obtained from reference TRBV7-9 and TRBJ2-3, is as follows: DTGVSQNPRHKITKRGQNVTFRCDPISEHNRLYWYRQTLGQGPEFLTYFQNEAQLEKSRLLSDRFSAERPKGSFSTLEIQRTEQGDSAMYLCASSPRFSGSTDTQYFGPGTRLTVL.

The genes are TRBV6-1 and TRBJ2-7; D may match TRBD1 or TRBD2 (5 bases each). V was pared by 6 bases and J by 6 bases, with 21 bases between. From germline, CDR1 is MNHNS and CDR2 SASEGT. This CDR3 is built from 15 residues. The CDR3 DNA sequence: TGTGCCAGCAGCGCCCGGGGCCTAGACCGGATCGAGCAGTACTTC. Encoded protein: CASSARGLDRIEQYF.

The chain has TRBV18 and TRBJ2-1; 8 bases are a match to TRBD1. V gave up 1 base and J gave up 3 bases; unmatched junction bases: 5. The V gene's germline CDR1 is KGHSH and CDR2 LQKENI. The CDR3 length is 16 residues. The CDR3 DNA reads TGTGCCAGCTCACCACGGACAGGGATAAACTACAATGAGCAGTTCTTC. This sequence encodes CASSPRTGINYNEQFF.

This clone was observed once. The chain links TRBV27 to TRBJ2-1; TRBD2 aligns across 10 bases. After removal of 6 bases from V and 4 bases from J, the junction contained 6 bases not matched to a gene. Germline V gene data show CDR1 as MNHEY and CDR2 as SMNVEV (reference sequence). The CDR3 totals 15 residues. The chain's CDR3 is CASSSGTSVYNEQFF. DNA of the CDR3: TGTGCCAGCAGCTCCGGGACTAGCGTGTACAATGAGCAGTTCTTC.

The table lists this clone with a few counts. V is TRBV11-2 and J is TRBJ2-2; 8 nucleotides align to TRBD1. V trimming: 5 bases; J trimming: 1 base; junction bases outside the gene matches: 6. Germline CDR1 reads SGHAT; CDR2 reads FQNNGV. This CDR3 is built from 16 residues. Here the CDR3 reads CASSVTGTGNTGELFF. In DNA, the CDR3 is TGTGCCAGCAGCGTAACCGGGACAGGGAACACCGGGGAGCTGTTTTTT.

Concerning this clone itself: Other DNA sequences in the same sample also yield this CDR3. This sequence joins TRBV18 and TRBJ2-1; D is possibly TRBD1 or TRBD2 (6 bases each). This CDR3 spans 15 amino acids. Trimming removed 3 bases at V and 3 bases at J, with 12 bases between. Germline V gives CDR1 KGHSH, CDR2 LQKENI. CDR3 in amino acids: CASSPRGGYYNEQFF. CDR3 bases: TGTGCCAGCTCACCCCGAGGGGGGTACTACAATGAGCAGTTCTTC.

The chain employs TRBV15 and TRBJ2-1; 9 nucleotides line up with TRBD2. From germline, CDR1 is LNHNV and CDR2 YYDKDF (reference sequence). The length of the CDR3 is 16 residues. V was pared by 0 bases and J by 4 bases, with 4 bases of the junction left unmatched. The chain's CDR3 is CATSRDRSGGYNEQFF. DNA of the CDR3: TGTGCCACCAGCAGAGATAGAAGCGGGGGGTACAATGAGCAGTTCTTC.

The chain carries TRBV19 and TRBJ2-5; D unresolved. The J call may be incorrect, as the DNA end agrees better with TRBJ2-7. The CDR3 is 12 residues long. From germline, CDR1 is LNHDA and CDR2 SQIVND (reference sequence). As DNA, the CDR3 is TGTGCCAGTAGTATGTCCCGGTACGAGCAGTACTTC. Translating gives CASSMSRYEQYF.

The chain uses TRBV18 and TRBJ2-2; tentative D call: TRBD1 (6 bases). The CDR3 consists of 16 residues. Germline values: CDR1 KGHSH, CDR2 LQKENI. Trimming pared 5 bases from V and 2 bases from J, leaving 15 bases between. This chain's CDR3 is CASSTDRPINTGELFF. As DNA, the CDR3 is TGTGCCAGCTCAACCGACAGGCCTATTAACACCGGGGAGCTGTTTTTT.

This clone occurred a few times. This chain connects TRBV28 to TRBJ1-1, with 10 nucleotides matching TRBD1. The CDR3 has 15 residues. V was clipped by 7 bases and J by 5 bases; unmatched bases: 10. Germline V gene data show CDR1 as MDHEN and CDR2 as SYDVKM. CDR3 coding DNA: TGTGCCAGCAACATCCGGGACAGGGGTTGGACTGAAGCTTTCTTT. Translated, it gives CASNIRDRGWTEAFF. The variable domain in full, with the rest retrieved from reference TRBV28 and TRBJ1-1, is DVKVTQSSRYLVKRTGEKVFLECVQDMDHENMFWYRQDPGLGLRLIYFSYDVKMKEKGDIPEGYSVSREKKERFSLILESASTNQTSMYLCASNIRDRGWTEAFFGQGTRLTVV.

The chain couples TRBV4-1 to TRBJ1-3; D is unresolved. CDR3 length: 15 amino acids. Germline lookup yields CDR1 MGHRA and CDR2 YSYEKL. Deletions cut 2 bases from V and 2 bases from J, with 10 bases between. The CDR3 loop is CASSQIQNAGNTIYF. CDR3 DNA sequence: TGCGCCAGCAGCCAAATCCAAAACGCTGGAAACACCATATATTTT.

The chain joins TRBV6-4 to TRBJ2-1; 7 bases align to TRBD2. This CDR3 is built from 16 residues. V shed 1 base and J 7 bases; nucleotides not matched to a gene: 10. Per the germline V gene, CDR1 is MRHNA and CDR2 is SNTAGT. The CDR3 is CASSDWASGEGNEQFF. The DNA of the CDR3 is TGTGCCAGCAGTGACTGGGCTAGCGGAGAGGGTAATGAGCAGTTCTTC.

This chain links TRBV6-5 with TRBJ2-7; no clear D gene. The CDR3 spans 13 residues. The V gene's germline CDR1 is MNHEY and CDR2 SVGAGI. Trimming removed 7 bases from V and 4 bases from J, with 14 bases in between. As DNA, the CDR3 is TGTGCCAGCACGGTGAAGATTCGGTACGAGCAGTACTTC. The encoded protein is CASTVKIRYEQYF.

CDR3 loop: CASSLGLAVSYNEQFF. In DNA, the CDR3 is TGCGCCAGCAGCTTGGGGTTAGCGGTATCCTACAATGAGCAGTTCTTC. This chain links TRBV5-1 with TRBJ2-1; a weak D match, TRBD2 (6 bases). V was pared by 0 bases and J by 1 base, with 11 bases between. The CDR3 runs 16 residues. CDR1 SGHRS and CDR2 YFSETQ come from the germline V gene.

The CDR3 DNA follows: TGTGCCAGCGCGTACACCGCTGCTTTCTTT. It is translated as CASAYTAAFF. The genes are TRBV28 and TRBJ1-1; the D is unclear. Germline loops: CDR1 MDHEN, CDR2 SYDVKM. With 8 bases removed from V and 11 bases from J, the gap between germline ends came to 12 bases. This CDR3 has 10 residues.

Worth noting for this clone: In the same sample, other DNA sequences code for this CDR3. The gene calls are TRBV11-3 and TRBJ2-2; unclear D gene. Germline V gene data show CDR1 as SGHNT and CDR2 as YENEEA. This CDR3 comprises 13 residues. The V and J ends lost 5 bases and 5 bases respectively, with 9 bases between them. CDR3 coding DNA: TGTGCCAGCAGCCGTAGCCGGACCGGGGAGCTGTTTTTT. It encodes CASSRSRTGELFF.

The chain recombines TRBV5-6 with TRBJ1-2; unclear D gene. CDR1 and CDR2 from the germline V gene are SGHDT and YYEEEE. The CDR3 extends over 13 amino acids. The V and J ends lost 2 bases and 8 bases respectively, with 13 bases between them. The CDR3, as DNA: TGTGCCAGCAGCTTTTTCTCCAAGCCGGGCTACACCTTC. Amino acid sequence: CASSFFSKPGYTF. Full variable domain (rest looked up from reference TRBV5-6 and TRBJ1-2): DAGVTQSPTHLIKTRGQQVTLRCSPKSGHDTVSWYQQALGQGPQFIFQYYEEEERQRGNFPDRFSGHQFPNYSSELNVNALLLGDSALYLCASSFFSKPGYTFGSGTRLTVV.

The CDR3 spells CASSFTRDRNWGYTF. The DNA of the CDR3 is TGCGCCAGCAGCTTCACCCGGGACAGGAACTGGGGCTACACCTTC. The chain is built from TRBV5-1 and TRBJ1-2; 8 nucleotides line up with TRBD1. Unmatched junction bases numbered 11, after V lost 2 bases and J lost 8 bases. The CDR3 is 15 amino acids. Germline values: CDR1 SGHRS, CDR2 YFSETQ.

The genes are TRBV7-2 and TRBJ2-7; D is perhaps TRBD2 (5 bases). There are 13 residues in the CDR3. CDR1 and CDR2 from the germline V gene are SGHTA and FQGNSA. Between the trimmed V and J ends, which lost 3 bases and 6 bases, there was a span of 12 bases. The CDR3 protein is CASSFSGWREQYF. For the CDR3, the DNA is TGTGCCAGCAGCTTCTCGGGGTGGCGCGAGCAGTACTTC.

CDR3 amino acids: CASSPLALRRSRDLAKNIQYF. DNA of the CDR3: TGTGCCAGCTCACCACTTGCATTGCGTCGCAGTAGGGATCTAGCCAAAAACATTCAGTACTTC. This chain links TRBV18 with TRBJ2-4; no firm D call. CDR1 KGHSH and CDR2 LQKENI come from the germline V gene. V lost 1 base, J lost 0 bases, and 25 bases lay in between. The CDR3 loop spans 21 amino acids. Based on the CDR3 plus reference TRBV18 and TRBJ2-4, the full variable domain is NAGVMQNPRHLVRRRGQEARLRCSPMKGHSHVYWYRQLPEEGLKFMVYLQKENIIDESGMPKERFSAEFPKEGPSILRIQQVVRGDSAAYFCASSPLALRRSRDLAKNIQYFGAGTRLSVL.

This clone was detected many times. The CDR3: CASSALAGSSTDTQYF. CDR3 DNA: TGTGCCAGCAGCGCCTTAGCGGGGTCTAGCACAGATACGCAGTATTTT. The chain carries TRBV6-4 and TRBJ2-3; 8 bases agree with TRBD2. V gave up 6 bases and J gave up 0 bases; unmatched junction bases: 8. This CDR3 spans 16 amino acids. Germline assignment: CDR1 MRHNA and CDR2 SNTAGT.

The CDR3 DNA reads TGCAGCGTTGAACTTATTGTTGGAACAGATACGCAGTATTTT. This gives the protein CSVELIVGTDTQYF. The chain links TRBV29-1 to TRBJ2-3; D is unclear. The germline V gene has CDR1 SQVTM and CDR2 ANQGSEA. Between the trimmed V and J ends, which lost 2 bases and 3 bases, there was a span of 12 bases. This CDR3 region has 14 residues.

This chain connects TRBV7-3 to TRBJ1-1, with D hard to call. The germline V and J ends were trimmed by 1 base and 7 bases, with 10 bases remaining between them. In germline, CDR1 is SGHTA, CDR2 FQGTGA. This CDR3 spans 13 amino acids. The CDR3 reads CASSLSRLGEAFF. The DNA for the CDR3 is TGTGCCAGCAGCTTAAGTCGGCTTGGTGAAGCTTTCTTT.

This clone was recorded only once. This sequence joins TRBV6-1 and TRBJ2-7; D not certain. The CDR3 length is 16 residues. CDR1 and CDR2 from the germline V gene are MNHNS and SASEGT. V dropped 1 base and J dropped 2 bases, with 15 bases sitting between them. CDR3 nucleotides: TGTGCCAGCAGTGAAGATACAGTTGTGCTTACCTACGAGCAGTACTTC. Translation gives CASSEDTVVLTYEQYF.

The gene calls are TRBV28 and TRBJ1-1; D gene ambiguous. Trimming took off 2 bases at V and 1 base at J, with 11 bases between the two ends. The CDR3 spans 15 residues. The germline V gene has CDR1 MDHEN and CDR2 SYDVKM. The CDR3 loop reads CASSLKLKRNTEAFF. CDR3 DNA sequence: TGTGCCAGCAGTTTAAAGTTGAAGAGGAACACTGAAGCTTTCTTT.

The J gene is TRBJ1-5, the V gene TRBV15, with D hard to call. CDR1 is LNHNV, CDR2 YYDKDF, per germline (reference sequence). This CDR3 comprises 15 residues. V lost 0 bases and J 7 bases, leaving 13 bases between the germline ends. CDR3 sequence reads: CATSRDSSLGQPQHF. The CDR3 DNA sequence: TGTGCCACCAGCAGAGATTCGAGCCTAGGACAGCCCCAGCATTTT.

The genes are TRBV19 and TRBJ1-2, with a possible D match to TRBD1 (6 bases). CDR1 and CDR2 from the germline V gene are LNHDA and SQIVND (reference sequence). The CDR3 is 13 residues long. The germline V and J ends were trimmed by 5 bases and 8 bases, with 15 bases remaining between them. The CDR3 loop is CASSPRGANGYTF. The CDR3 DNA reads as TGTGCCAGTAGTCCCCGGGGGGCAAACGGCTACACCTTC.

V and J are TRBV7-7 and TRBJ2-3; perhaps TRBD2 as D (5 bases). CDR1 is SSHAT and CDR2 is FNYEAQ in the germline V gene (reference sequence). The CDR3 loop spans 13 amino acids. V gave up 5 bases and J gave up 8 bases, with 14 bases separating them. The CDR3 protein is CASSPSYSATQYF. The CDR3 coding sequence is TGTGCCAGCAGCCCGAGTTATAGCGCTACGCAGTATTTT.